This TCR beta chain emerged from a study of identical twins. Details on this clonotype: What it recognizes is unknown.

Trimming cost V 5 bases and J 4 bases, with 15 bases left between them. Germline assignment: CDR1 LNHDA and CDR2 SQIVND (reference sequence). The CDR3 runs to 15 residues. Broader study findings: Insertion counts were lower in abundant cord blood beta clonotypes, a trend that memory repertoires did not show.

A universal primer site was incorporated via template switching, and the cDNA contained unique molecular identifiers. TCRdb analysed the 5' RACE reads with MiXCR anew, one entry per CDR3 protein. The table has roughly 500,000 distinct CDR3 sequences, around 20% seen once. These data were also filed under a second study, of T cells expressing NK-cell markers.

This clonotype was sampled from a woman between 18 and 29 years old in good health. The specimen sequenced was CD4+ T cells sorted from blood. The chain links TRBV19 to TRBJ1-3; D perhaps matches TRBD1 (5 bases). The chain's CDR3 is CASSPRQRDGNTIYF. In DNA, the CDR3 is TGTGCCAGTAGTCCCCGACAGCGGGACGGAAACACCATATATTTT.